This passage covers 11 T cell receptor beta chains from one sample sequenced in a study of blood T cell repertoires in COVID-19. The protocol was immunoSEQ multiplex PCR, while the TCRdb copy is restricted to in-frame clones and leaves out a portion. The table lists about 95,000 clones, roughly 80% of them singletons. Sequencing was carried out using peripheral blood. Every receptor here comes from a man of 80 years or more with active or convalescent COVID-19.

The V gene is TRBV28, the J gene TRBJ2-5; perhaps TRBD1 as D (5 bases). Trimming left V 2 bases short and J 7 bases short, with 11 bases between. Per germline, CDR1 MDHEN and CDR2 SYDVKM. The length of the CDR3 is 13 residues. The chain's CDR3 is CASSLSRGTTQYF. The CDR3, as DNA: TGTGCCAGCAGTTTAAGTAGGGGAACGACCCAGTACTTC.

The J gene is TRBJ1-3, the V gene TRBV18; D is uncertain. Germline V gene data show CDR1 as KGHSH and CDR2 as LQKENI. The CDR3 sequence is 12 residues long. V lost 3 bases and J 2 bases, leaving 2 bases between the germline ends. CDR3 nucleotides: TGTGCCAGCTCACCCGCTGGAAACACCATATATTTT. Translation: CASSPAGNTIYF. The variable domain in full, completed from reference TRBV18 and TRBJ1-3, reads NAGVMQNPRHLVRRRGQEARLRCSPMKGHSHVYWYRQLPEEGLKFMVYLQKENIIDESGMPKERFSAEFPKEGPSILRIQQVVRGDSAAYFCASSPAGNTIYFGEGSWLTVV.

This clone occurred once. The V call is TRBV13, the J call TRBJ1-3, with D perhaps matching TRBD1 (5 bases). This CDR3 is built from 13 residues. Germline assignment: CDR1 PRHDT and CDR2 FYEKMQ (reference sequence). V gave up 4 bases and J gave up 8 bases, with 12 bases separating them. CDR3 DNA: TGTGCCAGCAGCTACCGTGGGGGGGACACCATATATTTT. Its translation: CASSYRGGDTIYF.

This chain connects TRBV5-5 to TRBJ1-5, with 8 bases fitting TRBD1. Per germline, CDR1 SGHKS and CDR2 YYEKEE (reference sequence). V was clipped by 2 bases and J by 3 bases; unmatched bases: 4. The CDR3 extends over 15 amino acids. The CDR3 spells CASSFDRGPNQPQHF. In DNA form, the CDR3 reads TGTGCCAGCAGCTTCGACAGGGGCCCCAATCAGCCCCAGCATTTT. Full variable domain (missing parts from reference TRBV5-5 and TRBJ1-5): DAGVTQSPTHLIKTRGQQVTLRCSPISGHKSVSWYQQVLGQGPQFIFQYYEKEERGRGNFPDRFSARQFPNYSSELNVNALLLGDSALYLCASSFDRGPNQPQHFGDGTRLSIL.

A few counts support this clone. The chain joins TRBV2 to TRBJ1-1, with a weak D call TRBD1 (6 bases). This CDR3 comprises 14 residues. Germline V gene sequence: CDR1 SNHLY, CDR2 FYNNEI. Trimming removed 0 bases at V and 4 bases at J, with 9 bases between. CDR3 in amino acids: CASSEAQGITEAFF. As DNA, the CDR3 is TGTGCCAGCAGTGAAGCCCAGGGGATCACTGAAGCTTTCTTT.

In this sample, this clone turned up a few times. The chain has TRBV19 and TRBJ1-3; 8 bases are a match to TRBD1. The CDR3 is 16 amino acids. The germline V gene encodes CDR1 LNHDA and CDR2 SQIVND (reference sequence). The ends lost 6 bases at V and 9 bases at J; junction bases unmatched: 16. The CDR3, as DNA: TGTGCCAGTAGACCCATTCGGACAGGGCTCTTAGGCACCATATATTTT. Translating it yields CASRPIRTGLLGTIYF.

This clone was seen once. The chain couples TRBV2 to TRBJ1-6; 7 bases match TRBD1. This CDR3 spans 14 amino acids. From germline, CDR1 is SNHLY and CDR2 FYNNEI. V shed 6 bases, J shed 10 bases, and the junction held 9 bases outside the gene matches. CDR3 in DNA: TGTGCCAGCAGCGTACAGGGGTTTATCTCACCCCTCCACTTT. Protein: CASSVQGFISPLHF.

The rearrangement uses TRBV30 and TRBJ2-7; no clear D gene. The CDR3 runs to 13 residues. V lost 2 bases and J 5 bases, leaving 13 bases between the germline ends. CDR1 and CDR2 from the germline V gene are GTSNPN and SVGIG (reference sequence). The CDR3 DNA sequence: TGTGCCTGGAGTCGGAGTACTTACCACGAGCAGTACTTC. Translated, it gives CAWSRSTYHEQYF.

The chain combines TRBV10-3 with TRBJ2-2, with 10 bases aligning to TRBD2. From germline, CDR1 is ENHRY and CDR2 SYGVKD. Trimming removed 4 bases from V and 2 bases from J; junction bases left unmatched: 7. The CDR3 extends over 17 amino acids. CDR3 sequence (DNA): TGTGCCATCAGTGGGGCTAGCGGGGGCCTCAACACCGGGGAGCTGTTTTTT. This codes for CAISGASGGLNTGELFF.

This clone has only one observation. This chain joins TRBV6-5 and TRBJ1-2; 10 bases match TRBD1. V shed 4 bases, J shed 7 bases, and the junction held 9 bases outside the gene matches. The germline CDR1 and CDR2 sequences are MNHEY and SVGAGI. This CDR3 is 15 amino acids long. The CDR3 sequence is CASSSLDRGRTGYTF. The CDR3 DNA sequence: TGTGCCAGCAGTTCGCTCGACAGGGGGCGTACTGGCTACACCTTC.

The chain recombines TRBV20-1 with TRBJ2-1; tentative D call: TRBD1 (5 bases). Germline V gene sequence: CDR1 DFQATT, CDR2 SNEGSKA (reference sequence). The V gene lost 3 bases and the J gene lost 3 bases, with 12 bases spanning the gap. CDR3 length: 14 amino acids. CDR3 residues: CSASGDSLYNEQFF. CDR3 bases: TGCAGTGCTAGTGGAGACAGCCTCTACAATGAGCAGTTCTTC.